This T cell receptor beta chain was recorded in a study of tumor and adjacent non-tumor tissue in lung cancer. Study information: The cohort had about twelve adenocarcinoma, a couple of squamous cell and 1 small cell patients.

This clonotype has a count of ten or more. The antigen is not known. No cell sorting was done before RNA was extracted from the tissue. This non-tumor lung sample came from over 3 cm beyond the tumor edge. Donors were chemotherapy-naive, newly diagnosed lung cancer surgical patients in China, August–late 2014. Study-wide findings and caveats: In normal lung, the top 100 clones were significantly more dominant than in tumor. Tumor tissue had significantly higher TCR diversity than normal lung.

Three rounds of nested PCR, following a modified ARM-PCR protocol, produced the TCRbeta library. TCRdb redid the calling of the multiplex PCR reads with MiXCR, one entry per CDR3 protein. The sample has under 85,000 distinct CDR3 sequences, over 60% seen once. Trimming removed 2 bases from V and 6 bases from J, with 8 bases in between. The CDR3 has 13 amino acids. The clonotype comes from a man aged 65 to 85 with non-small cell lung cancer. This chain uses TRBV12-3 or TRBV12-4 with TRBJ2-4; D unclear. Sequencing was carried out using distant non-tumor lung tissue. The DNA of the CDR3 is TGTGCCAGCAGTTTAACGGCTTCAAACATTCAGTACTTC. Translation gives CASSLTASNIQYF.